One and the same sample provided the 5 T cell receptor beta chains below, sequenced in a study of control samples from healthy donors and cancer patients. TCRdb's table, derived via immunoSEQ multiplex PCR, lists solely in-frame clones and lacks some. The data contain about 90,000 clones, more than 85% of them seen just once; the ten biggest clones take up approximately 1.5%. Sequencing input: blood. Source of these receptors: a woman in her thirties in good health.

The chain has TRBV6-2 or TRBV6-3 and TRBJ1-6; D is unclear. Trimming left V 3 bases short and J 7 bases short, with 16 bases between. This CDR3 comprises 16 residues. CDR1 and CDR2 (germline): MNHEY, SVGEGT. CDR3: CASSYPTRQRNSPLHF. The DNA of the CDR3 is TGTGCCAGCAGTTATCCCACGAGACAACGCAATTCACCCCTCCACTTT.

This clone has just one count. The chain recombines TRBV11-2 with TRBJ2-7; 14 bases align to TRBD2. This CDR3 spans 17 amino acids. The V and J ends lost 6 bases and 2 bases, in that order; junction bases with no gene match: 9. CDR1 and CDR2 (germline): SGHAT, FQNNGV. The CDR3 coding sequence is TGTGCCAGCAGATCGGGACTAGCGGGAGTGGGGGCCTACGAGCAGTACTTC. Translation: CASRSGLAGVGAYEQYF. The whole variable domain, filled in from reference TRBV11-2 and TRBJ2-7, reads EAGVAQSPRYKIIEKRQSVAFWCNPISGHATLYWYQQILGQGPKLLIQFQNNGVVDDSQLPKDRFSAERLKGVDSTLKIQPAKLEDSAVYLCASRSGLAGVGAYEQYFGPGTRLTVT.

The V gene is TRBV11-2, the J gene TRBJ2-6; D remains ambiguous. The length of the CDR3 is 16 residues. V was cut by 1 base and J by 2 bases, with 9 bases left in between. In germline, CDR1 is SGHAT, CDR2 FQNNGV. Here the CDR3 DNA reads TGTGCCAGCAGCTTAGGAGTTCGGGCTGGGGCCAACGTCCTGACTTTC. It codes for CASSLGVRAGANVLTF.

J is TRBJ2-7 and V is TRBV4-1; 8 nucleotides align to TRBD2. The CDR3 length is 15 residues. The V segment lost 5 bases and the J segment 4 bases; nucleotides outside the gene matches: 10. Germline CDR1 reads MGHRA; CDR2 reads YSYEKL. The CDR3 DNA follows: TGCGCCAGCAGCTACAGCGGGCCGGGGGGGTACGAGCAGTACTTC. It codes for CASSYSGPGGYEQYF.

The genes are TRBV12-3 or TRBV12-4 and TRBJ1-2, with 8 bases fitting TRBD1. The CDR3 runs to 13 residues. V shed 3 bases, J shed 7 bases, and the junction held 4 bases outside the gene matches. The CDR3 region is CASSLGQAFGYTF. CDR3 nucleotides: TGTGCCAGCAGTTTGGGACAGGCATTTGGCTACACCTTC.